This T cell receptor beta chain was obtained from a study of breast tumors, draining lymph nodes, adjacent tissues (dated by TCRdb to the mid-2010s). Background on the whole study: Breast cancer patients provided tumor, adjacent nontumor tissue and axillary lymph nodes, and the study compared the TCR beta repertoires across these three sources. The study aimed to assess the relationships and possible T-cell exchange between tumor, surrounding tissue and draining lymph node repertoires in human breast cancer.

TCRdb lists the instrument as Illumina HiSeq 2000. TCR beta chain libraries were generated by multiplex PCR amplification. The amplified TCR beta chain products were analyzed by high-throughput sequencing. The public reads were quality trimmed at Q25 with fastp and then assembled into clones with MiXCR by TCRdb, keeping productive beta chains. Records with the same CDR3 protein are collapsed into one entry carrying the most frequent genes and DNA. The sample profile shows more than 250,000 distinct CDR3 sequences; 30% to 35% of them were found once. Roughly 1.2% of the sample is held by the ten biggest clonotypes. Comments on this clonotype: Its antigen target is currently unknown. Per-base qualities were not stored, and no clone one base away is much larger.

Summary of the overall study and its limitations: Tumors showed preferential V and J gene usage, and their T-cell repertoire diversity fell below that of lymph nodes yet above that of nontumor tissue. The study presented the conclusion that tumor T cells originate in lymph nodes as consistent with a hypothesis, not as something directly demonstrated. In luminal-like breast cancer, tumor and nontumor tissue repertoires resembled each other significantly more than in basal-like breast cancer. A scenario in which most tumor T cells derive from the lymph node and then expand within tumor tissue was judged to be consistent with the data.

Lymph node samples were obtained from the axillary draining lymph nodes of breast cancer patients. V is reduced by 4 bases and J by 5 bases, leaving a spacing of 12 bases between them. Including the terminal cysteine and phenylalanine, the CDR3 comprises 14 residues. Kept here is only the CDR3 DNA, which spans 42 bases and is read in frame from base 1. According to the germline V gene, CDR1 reads ENHRY and CDR2 reads SYGVKD. This receptor chain uses TRBV10-3 and TRBJ1-5; TRBD1 is perhaps the D gene, given 5 matching bases. The sequence derives from a female donor with breast cancer. Some clones in this sample may be carry-over from other donors' samples. Sequencing was performed on axillary lymph node tissue. This receptor has the CDR3 CAISGGGEYQPQHF. The DNA sequence is given as TGTGCCATCAGTGGGGGGGGGGAATATCAGCCCCAGCATTTT.